Each of the 32 T cell receptor beta chains below was sequenced from the same sample in a study of T-cell memory formation after mild COVID-19. TCRdb reprocessed the 5' RACE reads with MiXCR, giving one entry per CDR3 protein. The table lists approximately 340,000 distinct CDR3 sequences, approximately 12% of them singletons. Sequencing used PBMCs or a T cell subset sorted from them (not recorded which). The receptors come from a man aged 18 to 29 who had mild COVID-19 (a few samples of this study predate the infection). Cell type and time point are not known.

This rearrangement joins TRBV7-9 to TRBJ2-3; possibly TRBD2 for D (7 bases). Germline lookup yields CDR1 SEHNR and CDR2 FQNEAQ (reference sequence). There are 14 residues in the CDR3. The V and J ends lost 6 bases and 10 bases respectively, with 20 bases between them. The CDR3 DNA follows: TGTGCCAGCAGTTTCCACCTGCCGGGGGGCCCGCAGTATTTT. Its translation is CASSFHLPGGPQYF.

The gene calls are TRBV18 and TRBJ1-2; 9 bases agree with TRBD1. The V and J ends lost 3 bases and 8 bases, in that order; junction bases with no gene match: 13. The length of the CDR3 is 16 residues. Germline loops: CDR1 KGHSH, CDR2 LQKENI. The CDR3 region has the DNA TGTGCCAGCTCACCCCAGGGACAGGGCGGAAATGAGGGCTACACCTTC. It codes for CASSPQGQGGNEGYTF.

The chain couples TRBV28 to TRBJ2-2; TRBD2 agrees at 15 bases. CDR1 MDHEN and CDR2 SYDVKM come from the germline V gene. The ends lost 6 bases at V and 9 bases at J; junction bases unmatched: 11. This CDR3 contains 17 residues. The CDR3 DNA is TGTGCCAGCAGCCGGACTAGCGGGGGGGCCAGATACCGGGAGCTGTTTTTT. It yields the protein CASSRTSGGARYRELFF. The complete variable domain, with remaining parts taken from reference TRBV28 and TRBJ2-2, reads DVKVTQSSRYLVKRTGEKVFLECVQDMDHENMFWYRQDPGLGLRLIYFSYDVKMKEKGDIPEGYSVSREKKERFSLILESASTNQTSMYLCASSRTSGGARYRELFFGEGSRLTVL.

This clonotype was seen a few times. The V gene is TRBV2, the J gene TRBJ2-2; D is undetermined. Trimming took 1 base from V and 8 from J, leaving 14 bases between them. This CDR3 contains 15 residues. Germline assignment: CDR1 SNHLY and CDR2 FYNNEI. The CDR3 loop reads CASSEGGRSSGELFF. For the CDR3, the DNA is TGTGCCAGCAGTGAAGGCGGTCGGTCTAGTGGGGAGCTGTTTTTT.

This clonotype was counted only a few times. V is TRBV9 and J is TRBJ2-3; unclear D gene. The CDR3 length is 12 residues. V gave up 3 bases and J gave up 2 bases, with 4 bases separating them. The germline V gene encodes CDR1 SGDLS and CDR2 YYNGEE. CDR3 nucleotide sequence: TGTGCCAGCAGCGCGGTCACAGATACGCAGTATTTT. This codes for CASSAVTDTQYF.

This clonotype was seen only a few times. The chain is built from TRBV10-3 and TRBJ2-1; 7 bases map to TRBD1. The junction had 6 bases not matched to a gene; V was cut back by 4 bases and J by 6 bases. In germline, CDR1 is ENHRY, CDR2 SYGVKD. CDR3 size: 14 residues. CDR3 protein: CAISVVQGINEQFF. The CDR3 region has the DNA TGTGCCATCAGTGTGGTACAGGGGATCAATGAGCAGTTCTTC.

To note about this clonotype: This may stem from a read error, because a much larger clone lies one nucleotide away. The chain joins TRBV7-9 to TRBJ2-7; D is possibly TRBD1 (6 bases). Deletions cut 11 bases from V and 0 bases from J, with 20 bases between. Per the germline V gene, CDR1 is SEHNR and CDR2 is FQNEAQ (reference sequence). The CDR3 sequence is 15 residues long. This chain's CDR3 is CAGKGLKGDSYEQYF. The CDR3 DNA reads as TGTGCCGGCAAAGGTCTGAAGGGGGACTCCTACGAGCAGTACTTC.

This clonotype showed up just a few times. The gene calls are TRBV6-2 or TRBV6-3 and TRBJ1-5; weak D call: TRBD1 (5 bases). CDR1 and CDR2 from the germline V gene are MNHEY and SVGEGT. This CDR3 is 15 amino acids long. V lost 6 bases to trimming and J lost 2 bases, with 14 bases between them. The CDR3 region is CASRDGGRGNQPQHF. CDR3 DNA sequence: TGTGCCAGCAGGGACGGGGGAAGGGGCAATCAGCCCCAGCATTTT.

The chain employs TRBV5-6 and TRBJ2-1, with D maybe TRBD2 (6 bases). Germline-derived CDR1 and CDR2 are SGHDT and YYEEEE. This CDR3 comprises 12 residues. Trimming shortened V by 3 bases and J by 13 bases, and 14 bases separated the two germline ends. CDR3 DNA sequence: TGTGCCAGCAGCTACAGCACGGGGGACCAGTTCTTC. Its protein is CASSYSTGDQFF.

The chain uses TRBV2 and TRBJ2-2; D is ambiguous. Germline V gives CDR1 SNHLY, CDR2 FYNNEI. The CDR3 has 13 residues. The ends were cut back, 6 bases at V and 6 bases at J, with 11 bases in the middle. The DNA of the CDR3 is TGTGCCAGCAGGGTCGCGGTGGCCGGGGAGCTGTTTTTT. This gives the protein CASRVAVAGELFF.

This clonotype was recorded at least ten times. The rearrangement links TRBV12-3 or TRBV12-4 to TRBJ1-2, with D uncertain. The CDR3 sequence is 13 residues long. V lost 5 bases and J lost 5, with 12 bases in between. CDR3 loop: CASSPPSSYGYTF. CDR3 DNA: TGTGCCAGCAGTCCACCCAGCTCATATGGCTACACCTTC.

This clonotype has ten or more counts. The J gene is TRBJ2-1, the V gene TRBV11-2; D might be TRBD2 (6 bases). The CDR3 length is 14 residues. Germline V CDR1 and CDR2: SGHAT, FQNNGV. The V end was cut by 3 bases, the J end by 6 bases, with 12 bases between. The CDR3 loop is CASSLALAINEQFF. The CDR3 DNA sequence: TGTGCCAGCAGCTTGGCTCTAGCGATCAATGAGCAGTTCTTC.

This clonotype was observed a handful of times. This chain joins TRBV12-3 or TRBV12-4 and TRBJ1-1; D may be TRBD1 (6 bases). V was pared by 5 bases and J by 4 bases, with 17 bases between. The CDR3 has 15 amino acids. DNA for the CDR3: TGTGCCAGCAGTGACCCCGGGACATCGTTCACTGAAGCTTTCTTT. Amino acid sequence: CASSDPGTSFTEAFF.

This clonotype appeared many times. The rearrangement uses TRBV12-3 or TRBV12-4 and TRBJ1-5, with unresolved D. The CDR3 consists of 16 residues. V was shortened by 2 bases and J by 5 bases, with 16 bases between the two germline ends. CDR3 nucleotides: TGTGCCAGCAGTTTAATCATCAGTGGGGTGGATCAGCCCCAGCATTTT. It is translated as CASSLIISGVDQPQHF.

DNA for the CDR3: TGTGCCAGCAGTTCCCGGGGGCCCGATGGGACCCAGTACTTC. It is translated as CASSSRGPDGTQYF. V usage is TRBV12-3 or TRBV12-4 and J usage is TRBJ2-5; D assignment may be TRBD1 or TRBD2 (6 bases each). Trimming shortened V by 4 bases and J by 7 bases, and 16 bases separated the two germline ends. CDR3 size: 14 residues.

The chain is built from TRBV7-2 and TRBJ2-2, with D unclear. There are 13 residues in the CDR3. In germline, CDR1 is SGHTA, CDR2 FQGNSA. V was cut by 5 bases and J by 8 bases, with 12 bases left in between. The CDR3 loop reads CASSAVPWGELFF. CDR3 bases: TGTGCCAGCAGCGCCGTCCCATGGGGGGAGCTGTTTTTT.

This sequence joins TRBV29-1 and TRBJ2-2; D assignment may be TRBD1 or TRBD2 (5 bases each). Germline CDR1 and CDR2: SQVTM and ANQGSEA. V was pared by 5 bases and J by 5 bases, with 12 bases between. This CDR3 spans 13 amino acids. The CDR3 DNA sequence: TGCAGCGTTAGACAGAGCGGTACCGGGGAGCTGTTTTTT. Translating it yields CSVRQSGTGELFF.

V is TRBV20-1 and J is TRBJ1-1; TRBD1 is a possible D gene (6 bases). There are 16 residues in the CDR3. Germline V gene sequence: CDR1 DFQATT, CDR2 SNEGSKA (reference sequence). V was clipped by 0 bases and J by 3 bases, with 17 bases between them. The chain's CDR3 is CSAREGGRGPDTEAFF. Here the CDR3 DNA reads TGCAGTGCTAGAGAGGGGGGGCGCGGTCCGGACACTGAAGCTTTCTTT.

A few counts support this clonotype. V is TRBV6-6 and J is TRBJ2-5; the D is unclear. The CDR3 is 13 residues long. V was trimmed by 2 bases and J by 5 bases, leaving 9 bases between them. The V gene's germline CDR1 is MNHNY and CDR2 SVGAGI (reference sequence). The CDR3 bases are TGTGCCAGCAGTTACAGCAGAAGGGAGACCCAGTACTTC. It yields the protein CASSYSRRETQYF.

As for this clonotype: Compared with germline, one end of the junction differs, possibly owing to a read error. CDR3 DNA sequence: TGTGCCAGCAGTATGCAGGGGAACCCCGGGGAGCTGTTTTTT. This codes for CASSMQGNPGELFF. The chain uses TRBV6-2 or TRBV6-3 and TRBJ2-2, with D possibly matching TRBD1 (6 bases). This CDR3 comprises 14 residues. CDR1 is MNHEY and CDR2 is SVGEGT in the germline V gene.

The chain has TRBV12-3 or TRBV12-4 and TRBJ2-5; 11 bases are shared with TRBD2. J was trimmed by 4 bases and V by 5 bases; bases with no gene match: 6. This CDR3 has 15 residues. CDR3 region: CASSPIAGGRETQYF. For the CDR3, the DNA is TGTGCCAGCAGTCCCATAGCGGGGGGGAGAGAGACCCAGTACTTC.

The chain uses TRBV4-1 and TRBJ1-4, with 8 bases that match TRBD1. CDR1 MGHRA and CDR2 YSYEKL come from the germline V gene. The CDR3 is 16 amino acids. Trimming took 4 bases from V and 7 from J; bases not matched to a gene: 11. The CDR3 sequence is CASSRIPGQGSEKLFF. The CDR3, as DNA: TGCGCCAGCAGCCGGATCCCCGGACAGGGAAGTGAAAAACTGTTTTTT.

The sample holds a few counts of this clonotype. This chain uses TRBV7-2 with TRBJ1-2; D not certain. The V gene's germline CDR1 is SGHTA and CDR2 FQGNSA. This CDR3 has 16 amino acids. With 5 bases removed from V and 8 bases from J, the gap between germline ends came to 24 bases. The CDR3 sequence: CASSTLEGPGFGGYTF. Written as DNA, the CDR3 is TGTGCCAGCAGCACCCTAGAAGGGCCCGGATTTGGCGGCTACACCTTC.

This clonotype showed up just a few times. The J gene is TRBJ1-1, the V gene TRBV11-1, with unresolved D. Germline-derived CDR1 and CDR2 are SGHAT and FQDESV (reference sequence). V lost 5 bases, J lost 4 bases, and 8 bases lay in between. This CDR3 contains 12 residues. The CDR3 loop reads CASSRSGTEAFF. CDR3 sequence (DNA): TGTGCCAGCAGCCGGAGCGGCACTGAAGCTTTCTTT.

In its sample, this clonotype was seen a few times. The chain employs TRBV12-3 or TRBV12-4 and TRBJ1-5; possibly TRBD1 for D (5 bases). V lost 5 bases and J 1 base, leaving 15 bases between the germline ends. This CDR3 is built from 16 residues. The CDR3 sequence is CASSQDGHTSNQPQHF. In DNA form, the CDR3 reads TGTGCCAGCAGTCAGGACGGACATACAAGCAATCAGCCCCAGCATTTT.

The chain carries TRBV20-1 and TRBJ2-5, with 12 nucleotides matching TRBD2. The CDR3 has 14 amino acids. Germline lookup yields CDR1 DFQATT and CDR2 SNEGSKA (reference sequence). The V and J ends lost 6 bases and 2 bases, in that order; junction bases with no gene match: 4. In DNA form, the CDR3 reads TGCAGTGCCCAGACTAGCGGGGGACAAGAGACCCAGTACTTC. It translates to CSAQTSGGQETQYF.

This clonotype has more than one count but fewer than ten. The chain carries TRBV15 and TRBJ2-1; TRBD2 matches 7 bases. Germline assignment: CDR1 LNHNV and CDR2 YYDKDF (reference sequence). The CDR3 loop spans 12 amino acids. The ends lost 9 bases at V and 7 bases at J; junction bases unmatched: 6. The CDR3 sequence: CATTTGGNEQFF. The CDR3 nucleotides are TGTGCCACTACCACGGGGGGAAATGAGCAGTTCTTC.

The gene calls are TRBV7-2 and TRBJ1-2; D call uncertain. This CDR3 contains 13 residues. V lost 3 bases and J lost 4, with 9 bases in between. Germline CDR1 and CDR2: SGHTA and FQGNSA. Here the CDR3 DNA reads TGTGCCAGCAGCTTGTGGGGAGGCTATGGCTACACCTTC. Translation gives CASSLWGGYGYTF.

V and J are TRBV5-1 and TRBJ1-2; no clear D. In germline, CDR1 is SGHRS, CDR2 YFSETQ. The germline V and J ends were trimmed by 0 bases and 8 bases, with 8 bases remaining between them. The CDR3 has 12 residues. For the CDR3, the DNA is TGCGCCAGCAGCTTGGGGGCAGAAGGCTACACCTTC. Translating gives CASSLGAEGYTF.

This clonotype occurred a few times. The J gene is TRBJ2-7, the V gene TRBV20-1, with D maybe TRBD2 (5 bases). This CDR3 comprises 11 residues. The ends were cut back, 0 bases at V and 5 bases at J, with 5 bases in the middle. Germline V gene data show CDR1 as DFQATT and CDR2 as SNEGSKA (reference sequence). The CDR3 nucleotides read TGCAGTGCTAGAGAGGAGGACGAGCAGTACTTC. This translates into CSAREEDEQYF.

This clonotype was seen only a few times. The chain has TRBV7-9 and TRBJ2-2; D may be TRBD2 (6 bases). V was cut by 0 bases and J by 7 bases, with 12 bases left in between. This CDR3 comprises 15 residues. Looked up from germline, CDR1 is SEHNR and CDR2 is FQNEAQ (reference sequence). CDR3 in DNA: TGTGCCAGCAGCTTAGCGGTCGGAGGGGACGGGGAGCTGTTTTTT. Translation gives CASSLAVGGDGELFF. The full variable domain, with the rest looked up from reference TRBV7-9 and TRBJ2-2, is DTGVSQNPRHKITKRGQNVTFRCDPISEHNRLYWYRQTLGQGPEFLTYFQNEAQLEKSRLLSDRFSAERPKGSFSTLEIQRTEQGDSAMYLCASSLAVGGDGELFFGEGSRLTVL.

In this sample, this clonotype turned up a few times. The chain is built from TRBV30 and TRBJ1-1; 7 bases line up with TRBD1. This CDR3 spans 11 amino acids. V shed 5 bases and J 4 bases; nucleotides not matched to a gene: 1. Germline V gene sequence: CDR1 GTSNPN, CDR2 SVGIG (reference sequence). The CDR3 DNA sequence: TGTGCCTGGGACAGGGTCACTGAAGCTTTCTTT. This sequence encodes CAWDRVTEAFF.